This record covers a single T cell receptor (beta chain). Its antigen remains unidentified. The CDR3 is made up of 14 amino acids. Germline loops: CDR1 MDHEN, CDR2 SYDVKM. V shed 6 bases and J shed 2 bases, with 12 bases lying between them. Sequencing used immunoSEQ multiplex PCR; TCRdb keeps in-frame clones, though not all of them. The sample carries fewer than 25,000 clones, roughly 89% recorded once. This sample is drawn from a study of PD-L1 blockade in urothelial cancer. Looking at the study overall: Prior regimens of chemotherapy numbered 0 to 3 per patient.

Samples spanned pretreatment and treatment, with 1 to 8 time points per patient. Study-level findings and limits: A below-median TCR clonality in blood before treatment predicted better survival.

The material sequenced was PBMCs, taken around atezolizumab (anti-PD-L1) treatment. V and J are TRBV28 and TRBJ2-3; D might be TRBD1 (6 bases). The source of this sequence is a man aged 50 to 59 with urothelial cancer. DNA of the CDR3: TGTGCCAGCAGAACGGGACAACTCACAGATACGCAGTATTTT. As protein: CASRTGQLTDTQYF.